Sequencing of this T cell receptor (beta chain) was carried out in a study of shared clonotypes between healthy human individuals. V lost 2 bases and J lost 5; bases outside the gene matches: 2. The germline gives CDR1 SNHLY, CDR2 FYNNEI. This CDR3 spans 15 amino acids. Naive CD8 cells comprised CD45RO-negative, CCR7-positively selected cells, excluding terminally differentiated effector memory CD45RA+ cells. In regard to this clone: Its antigen is undetermined.

Sequencing used immunoSEQ multiplex PCR; TCRdb keeps in-frame clones, though not all of them. Of about 600,000 clones in the sample, 95% to 98% are singletons; the top ten hold approximately 0.33%. Study-wide points: Generally, naive subsets came out with larger estimated richness than memory subsets.

What was sequenced was naive CD8+ T cells sorted from blood. V and J are TRBV2 and TRBJ2-1, with TRBD2 matching 11 bases. The TCR comes from a man aged 30-40 years in good health. In DNA, the CDR3 is TGTGCCAGCAGTGAATTAGCGGGAGGGAACAATGAGCAGTTCTTC. It encodes CASSELAGGNNEQFF.